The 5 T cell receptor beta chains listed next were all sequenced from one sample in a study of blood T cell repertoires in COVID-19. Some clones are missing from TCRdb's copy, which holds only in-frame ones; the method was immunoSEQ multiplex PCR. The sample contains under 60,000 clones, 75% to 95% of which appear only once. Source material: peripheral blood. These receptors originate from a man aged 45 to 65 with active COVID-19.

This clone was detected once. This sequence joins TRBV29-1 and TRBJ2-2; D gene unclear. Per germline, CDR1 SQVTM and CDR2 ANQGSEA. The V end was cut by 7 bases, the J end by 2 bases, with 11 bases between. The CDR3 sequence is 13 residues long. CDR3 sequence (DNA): TGCAGCGGTACAGTGATTAACACCGGGGAGCTGTTTTTT. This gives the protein CSGTVINTGELFF.

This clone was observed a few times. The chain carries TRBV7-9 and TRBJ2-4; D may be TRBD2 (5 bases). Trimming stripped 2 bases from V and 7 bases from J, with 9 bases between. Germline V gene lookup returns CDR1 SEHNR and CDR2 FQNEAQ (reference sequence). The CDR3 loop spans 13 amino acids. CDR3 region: CASSLTAANIQYF. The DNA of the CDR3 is TGTGCCAGCAGCTTAACAGCGGCTAACATTCAGTACTTC.

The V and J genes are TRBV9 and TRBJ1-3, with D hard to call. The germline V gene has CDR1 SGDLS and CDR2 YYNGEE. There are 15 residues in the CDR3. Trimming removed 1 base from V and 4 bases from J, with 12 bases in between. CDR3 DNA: TGTGCCAGCAGCGTACGCGGTAGCGTGGGAAACACCATATATTTT. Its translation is CASSVRGSVGNTIYF.

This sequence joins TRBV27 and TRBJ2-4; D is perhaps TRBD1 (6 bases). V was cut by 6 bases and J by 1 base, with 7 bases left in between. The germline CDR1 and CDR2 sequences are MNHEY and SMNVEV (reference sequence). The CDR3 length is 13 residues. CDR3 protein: CASRGAAKNIQYF. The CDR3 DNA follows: TGTGCCAGCAGGGGGGCGGCCAAAAACATTCAGTACTTC.

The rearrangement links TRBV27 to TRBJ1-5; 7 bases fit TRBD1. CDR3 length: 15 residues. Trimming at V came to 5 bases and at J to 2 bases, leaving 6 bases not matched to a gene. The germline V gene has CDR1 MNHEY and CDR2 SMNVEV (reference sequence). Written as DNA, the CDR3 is TGTGCCAGCAGTGACACGGGACAGCGCAATCAGCCCCAGCATTTT. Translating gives CASSDTGQRNQPQHF.